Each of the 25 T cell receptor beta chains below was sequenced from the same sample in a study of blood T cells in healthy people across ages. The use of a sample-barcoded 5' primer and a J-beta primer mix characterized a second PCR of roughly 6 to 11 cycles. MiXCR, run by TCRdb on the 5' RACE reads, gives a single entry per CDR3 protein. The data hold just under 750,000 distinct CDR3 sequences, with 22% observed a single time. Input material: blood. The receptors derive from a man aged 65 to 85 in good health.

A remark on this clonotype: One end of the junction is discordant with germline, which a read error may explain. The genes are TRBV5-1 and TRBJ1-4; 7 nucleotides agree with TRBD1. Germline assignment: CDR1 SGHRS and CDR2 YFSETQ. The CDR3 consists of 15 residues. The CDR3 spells CASSQPGGNNEELFF. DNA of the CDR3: TGCGCCAGCAGCCAACCAGGGGGAAATAATGAAGAACTGTTTTTT.

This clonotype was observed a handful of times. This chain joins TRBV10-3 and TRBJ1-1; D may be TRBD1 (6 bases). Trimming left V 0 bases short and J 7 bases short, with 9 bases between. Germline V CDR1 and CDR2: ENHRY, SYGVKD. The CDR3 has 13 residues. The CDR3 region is CAISESRGIEAFF. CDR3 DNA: TGTGCCATCAGTGAGTCGAGGGGGATTGAAGCTTTCTTT.

CDR3 protein: CASRSDNTDTQYF. In DNA, the CDR3 is TGTGCCAGCAGGTCGGACAACACAGATACGCAGTATTTT. The chain combines TRBV2 with TRBJ2-3; tentatively, D is TRBD1 (5 bases). Between the trimmed V and J ends, which lost 6 bases and 2 bases, there was a span of 9 bases. The CDR3 length is 13 residues. Germline CDR1 SNHLY, CDR2 FYNNEI.

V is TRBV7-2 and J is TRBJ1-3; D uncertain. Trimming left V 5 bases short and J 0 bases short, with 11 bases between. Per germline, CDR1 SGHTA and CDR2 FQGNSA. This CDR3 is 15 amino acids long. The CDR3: CASSPRSGSGNTIYF. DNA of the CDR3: TGTGCCAGCAGCCCACGGTCGGGCTCTGGAAACACCATATATTTT.

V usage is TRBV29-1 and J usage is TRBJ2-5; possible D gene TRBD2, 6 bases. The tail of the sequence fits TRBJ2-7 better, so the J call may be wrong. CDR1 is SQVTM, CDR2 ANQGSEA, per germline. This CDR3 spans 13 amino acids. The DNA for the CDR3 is TGCAGCGTGCGCGGGACCGCGGCCTACGAGCAGTACTTC. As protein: CSVRGTAAYEQYF.

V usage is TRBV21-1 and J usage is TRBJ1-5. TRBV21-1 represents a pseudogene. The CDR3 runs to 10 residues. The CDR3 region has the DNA TGTGCCCCACCCAATCAGCCCCAGCATTTT. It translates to CAPPNQPQHF.

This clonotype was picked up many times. The CDR3 bases are TGCGCCAGCAGCCAAGGCTTTTCGCAGGACCTCCAAGAGACCCAGTACTTC. This sequence encodes CASSQGFSQDLQETQYF. This rearrangement joins TRBV4-1 to TRBJ2-5, with D hard to call. There are 17 residues in the CDR3. Germline assignment: CDR1 MGHRA and CDR2 YSYEKL. Deletions cut 1 base from V and 1 base from J, with 16 bases between.

In DNA, the CDR3 is TGCAGTGCTAGAGATCTGTCCGTGATGGATGAGCAGTTCTTC. Its protein product is CSARDLSVMDEQFF. V gene TRBV20-1 combines with J gene TRBJ2-1; D gene unclear. Trimming removed 0 bases at V and 8 bases at J, with 14 bases between. CDR3 length: 14 amino acids. Per germline, CDR1 DFQATT and CDR2 SNEGSKA (reference sequence).

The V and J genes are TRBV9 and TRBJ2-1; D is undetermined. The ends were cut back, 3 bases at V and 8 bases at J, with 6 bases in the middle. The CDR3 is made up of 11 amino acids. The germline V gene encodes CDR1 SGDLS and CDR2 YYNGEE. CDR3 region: CASSDSYEQFF. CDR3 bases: TGTGCCAGCAGCGACTCTTATGAGCAGTTCTTC.

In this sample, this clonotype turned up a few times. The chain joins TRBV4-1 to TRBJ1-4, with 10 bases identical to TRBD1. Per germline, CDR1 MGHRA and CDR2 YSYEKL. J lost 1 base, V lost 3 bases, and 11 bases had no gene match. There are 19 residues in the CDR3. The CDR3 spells CASSHSWGTGAGTNEKLFF. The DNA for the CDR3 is TGCGCCAGCAGCCACTCTTGGGGGACAGGGGCCGGAACTAATGAAAAACTGTTTTTT.

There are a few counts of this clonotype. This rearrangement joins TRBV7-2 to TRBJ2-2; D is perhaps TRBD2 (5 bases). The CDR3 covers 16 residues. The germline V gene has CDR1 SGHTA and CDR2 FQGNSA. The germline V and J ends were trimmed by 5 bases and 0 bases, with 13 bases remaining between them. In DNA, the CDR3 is TGTGCCAGCAGCCCGATAGCGACGGCGAACACCGGGGAGCTGTTTTTT. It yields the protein CASSPIATANTGELFF.

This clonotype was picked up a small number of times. In DNA form, the CDR3 reads TGTGCCAGCAGCCACTATATTGGACAGGGCGCCGCTTTCTTT. Protein product: CASSHYIGQGAAFF. The chain is built from TRBV14 and TRBJ1-1; 8 bases match TRBD1. Germline V CDR1 and CDR2: SGHDN, FVKESK. CDR3 length: 14 residues. V shed 3 bases, J shed 11 bases, and the junction held 11 bases outside the gene matches.

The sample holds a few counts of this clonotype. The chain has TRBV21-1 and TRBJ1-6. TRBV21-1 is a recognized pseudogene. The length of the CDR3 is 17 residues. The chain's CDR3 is CASGDEQQSSYNSPLHF. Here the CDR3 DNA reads TGTGCCAGCGGAGATGAGCAGCAGAGCTCCTATAATTCACCCCTCCACTTT.

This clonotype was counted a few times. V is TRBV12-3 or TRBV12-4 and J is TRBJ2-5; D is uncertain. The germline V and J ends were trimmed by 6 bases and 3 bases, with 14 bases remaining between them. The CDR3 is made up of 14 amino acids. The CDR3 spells CASRRTRTEETQYF. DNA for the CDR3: TGTGCCAGCAGACGCACAAGGACGGAAGAGACCCAGTACTTC.

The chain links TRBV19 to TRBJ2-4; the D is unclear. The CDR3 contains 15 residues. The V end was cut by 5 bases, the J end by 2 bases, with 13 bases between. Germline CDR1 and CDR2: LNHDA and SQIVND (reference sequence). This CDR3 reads CASSRQADSKNIQYF. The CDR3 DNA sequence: TGTGCCAGTAGTCGGCAGGCCGACTCCAAAAACATTCAGTACTTC.

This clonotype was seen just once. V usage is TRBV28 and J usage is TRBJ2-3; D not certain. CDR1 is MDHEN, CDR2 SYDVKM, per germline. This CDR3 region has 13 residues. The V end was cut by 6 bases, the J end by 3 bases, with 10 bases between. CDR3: CASRLSRTDTQYF. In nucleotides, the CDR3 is TGTGCCAGCAGGCTTTCGCGGACAGATACGCAGTATTTT.

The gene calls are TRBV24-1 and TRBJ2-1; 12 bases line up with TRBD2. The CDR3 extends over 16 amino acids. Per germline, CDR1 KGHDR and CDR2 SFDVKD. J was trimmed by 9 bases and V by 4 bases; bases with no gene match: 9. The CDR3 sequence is CATSEALAGGQVEQFF. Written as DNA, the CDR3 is TGTGCCACCAGTGAAGCTCTAGCGGGGGGGCAGGTTGAGCAGTTCTTC.

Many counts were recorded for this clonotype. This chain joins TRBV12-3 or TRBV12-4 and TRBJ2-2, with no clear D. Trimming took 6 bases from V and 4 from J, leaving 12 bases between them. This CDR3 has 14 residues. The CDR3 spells CASSPRHSTGELFF. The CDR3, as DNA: TGTGCCAGCAGCCCGAGACACTCCACCGGGGAGCTGTTTTTT.

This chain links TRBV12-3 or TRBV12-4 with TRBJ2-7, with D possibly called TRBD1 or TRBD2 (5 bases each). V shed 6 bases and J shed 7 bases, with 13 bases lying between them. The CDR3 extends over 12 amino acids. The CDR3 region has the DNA TGTGCCAGCAGCCCCCCGGGGCGAGAGCAGTACTTC. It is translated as CASSPPGREQYF.

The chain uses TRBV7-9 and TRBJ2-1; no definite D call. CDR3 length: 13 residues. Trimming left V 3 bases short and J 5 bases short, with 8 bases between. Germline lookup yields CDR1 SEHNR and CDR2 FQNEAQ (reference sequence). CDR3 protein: CASSFQPDNEQFF. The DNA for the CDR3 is TGTGCCAGCAGCTTTCAACCCGACAATGAGCAGTTCTTC.

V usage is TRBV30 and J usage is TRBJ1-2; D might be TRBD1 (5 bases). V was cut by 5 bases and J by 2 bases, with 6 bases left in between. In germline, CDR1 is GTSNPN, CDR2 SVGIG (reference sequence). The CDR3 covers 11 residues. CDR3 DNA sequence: TGTGCCTGGGGACACAACTATGGCTACACCTTC. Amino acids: CAWGHNYGYTF.

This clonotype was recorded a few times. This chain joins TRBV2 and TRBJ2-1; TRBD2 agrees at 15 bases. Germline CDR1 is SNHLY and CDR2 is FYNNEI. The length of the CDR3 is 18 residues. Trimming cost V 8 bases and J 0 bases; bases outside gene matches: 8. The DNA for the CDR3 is TGTGCCAGCCTCTCAAGGGGACTAGCGGGAGGCTCCTACAATGAGCAGTTCTTC. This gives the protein CASLSRGLAGGSYNEQFF.

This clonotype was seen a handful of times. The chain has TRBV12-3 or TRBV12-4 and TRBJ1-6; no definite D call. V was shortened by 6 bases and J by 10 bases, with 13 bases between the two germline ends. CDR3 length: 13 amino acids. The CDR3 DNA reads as TGTGCCAGCAGACAGTCTATCGGCTCACCCCTCCACTTT. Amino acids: CASRQSIGSPLHF.

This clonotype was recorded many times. CDR3 DNA: TGTGCCAGGACCTTAGCAGCCTGCCGCTACGAGCAGTACGTC. It is translated as CARTLAACRYEQYV. This chain uses TRBV6-4 with TRBJ2-7; unclear D gene. Germline CDR1 reads MRHNA; CDR2 reads SNTAGT. V was clipped by 9 bases and J by 3 bases, with 18 bases between them. This CDR3 spans 14 amino acids.

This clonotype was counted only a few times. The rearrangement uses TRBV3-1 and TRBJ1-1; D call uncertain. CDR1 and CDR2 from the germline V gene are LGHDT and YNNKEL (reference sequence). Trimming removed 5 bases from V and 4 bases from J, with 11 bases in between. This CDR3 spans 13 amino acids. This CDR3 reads CASSSRTLTEAFF. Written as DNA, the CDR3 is TGTGCCAGCAGCTCTCGTACCCTCACTGAAGCTTTCTTT.